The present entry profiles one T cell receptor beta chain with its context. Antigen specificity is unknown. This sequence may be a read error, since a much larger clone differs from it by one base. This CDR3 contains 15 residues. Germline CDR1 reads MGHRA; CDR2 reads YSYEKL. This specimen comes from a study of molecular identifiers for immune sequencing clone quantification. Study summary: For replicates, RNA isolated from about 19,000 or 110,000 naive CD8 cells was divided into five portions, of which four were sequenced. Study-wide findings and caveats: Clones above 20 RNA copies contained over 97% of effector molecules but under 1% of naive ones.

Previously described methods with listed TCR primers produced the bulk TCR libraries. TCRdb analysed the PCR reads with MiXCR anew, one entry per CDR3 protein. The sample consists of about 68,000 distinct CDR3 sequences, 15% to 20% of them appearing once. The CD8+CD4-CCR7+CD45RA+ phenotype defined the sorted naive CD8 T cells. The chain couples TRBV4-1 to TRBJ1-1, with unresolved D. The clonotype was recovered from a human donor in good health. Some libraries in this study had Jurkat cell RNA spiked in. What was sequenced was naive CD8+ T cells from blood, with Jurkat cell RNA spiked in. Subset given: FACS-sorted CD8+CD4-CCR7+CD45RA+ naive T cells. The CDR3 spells CASGQEVSSNTEAFF. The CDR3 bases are TGCGCCAGCGGCCAAGAGGTCAGCTCGAACACTGAAGCTTTCTTT.